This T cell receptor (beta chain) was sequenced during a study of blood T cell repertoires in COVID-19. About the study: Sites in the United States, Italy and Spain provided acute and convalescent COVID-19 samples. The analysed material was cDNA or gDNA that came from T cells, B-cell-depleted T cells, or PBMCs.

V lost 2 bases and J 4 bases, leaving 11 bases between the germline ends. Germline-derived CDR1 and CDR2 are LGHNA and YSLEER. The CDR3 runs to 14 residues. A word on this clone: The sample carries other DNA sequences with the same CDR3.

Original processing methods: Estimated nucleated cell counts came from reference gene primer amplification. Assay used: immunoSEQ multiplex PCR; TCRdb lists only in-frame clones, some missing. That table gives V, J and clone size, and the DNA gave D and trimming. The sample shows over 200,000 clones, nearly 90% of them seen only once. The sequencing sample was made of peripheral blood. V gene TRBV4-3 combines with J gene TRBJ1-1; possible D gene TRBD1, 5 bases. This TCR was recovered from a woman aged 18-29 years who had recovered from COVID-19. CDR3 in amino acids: CASSQRGGGTEAFF. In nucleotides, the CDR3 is TGCGCCAGCAGCCAACGAGGCGGGGGCACTGAAGCTTTCTTT.